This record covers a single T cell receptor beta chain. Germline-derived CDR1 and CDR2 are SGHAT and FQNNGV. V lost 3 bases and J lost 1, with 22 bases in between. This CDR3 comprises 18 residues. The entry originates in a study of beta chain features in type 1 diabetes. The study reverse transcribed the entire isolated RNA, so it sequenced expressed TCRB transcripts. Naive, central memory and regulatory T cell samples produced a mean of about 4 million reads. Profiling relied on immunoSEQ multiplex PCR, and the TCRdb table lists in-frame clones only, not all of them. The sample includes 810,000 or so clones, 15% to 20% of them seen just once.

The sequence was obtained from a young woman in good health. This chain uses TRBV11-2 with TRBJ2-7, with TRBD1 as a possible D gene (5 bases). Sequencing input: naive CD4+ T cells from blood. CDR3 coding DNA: TGTGCCAGCAGCTTTGGTTTTTGGACACAACCCAAATCCTACGAGCAGTACTTC. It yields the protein CASSFGFWTQPKSYEQYF.